The sequence of this T cell receptor beta chain was determined in a study of T-cell reconstitution after alpha-beta-depleted transplantation in children. Researchers prepared the TCRbeta library using unique molecular identifiers, the study reports. MiXCR was run by TCRdb on the PCR reads, yielding one entry per CDR3 protein. Found here are some 640,000 distinct CDR3 sequences, approximately 15% of them singletons; the top ten hold under 1.2%. Germline lookup yields CDR1 MNHEY and CDR2 SVGEGT. CDR3 length equals 12 residues. V dropped 2 bases and J dropped 13 bases, with 15 bases sitting between them. This clonotype is a singleton in its sample.

V usage is TRBV6-2 or TRBV6-3 and J usage is TRBJ2-7, with a possible D match to TRBD1 (5 bases). The sequenced sample was PBMCs from the stem cell graft donor, obtained from the stem cell graft. This clonotype originated in a human donor who donated a stem cell graft to a child with acute myeloid leukemia. The CDR3 protein is CASSYEVGADYF. CDR3 DNA: TGTGCCAGCAGTTACGAAGTTGGGGCGGATTACTTC.